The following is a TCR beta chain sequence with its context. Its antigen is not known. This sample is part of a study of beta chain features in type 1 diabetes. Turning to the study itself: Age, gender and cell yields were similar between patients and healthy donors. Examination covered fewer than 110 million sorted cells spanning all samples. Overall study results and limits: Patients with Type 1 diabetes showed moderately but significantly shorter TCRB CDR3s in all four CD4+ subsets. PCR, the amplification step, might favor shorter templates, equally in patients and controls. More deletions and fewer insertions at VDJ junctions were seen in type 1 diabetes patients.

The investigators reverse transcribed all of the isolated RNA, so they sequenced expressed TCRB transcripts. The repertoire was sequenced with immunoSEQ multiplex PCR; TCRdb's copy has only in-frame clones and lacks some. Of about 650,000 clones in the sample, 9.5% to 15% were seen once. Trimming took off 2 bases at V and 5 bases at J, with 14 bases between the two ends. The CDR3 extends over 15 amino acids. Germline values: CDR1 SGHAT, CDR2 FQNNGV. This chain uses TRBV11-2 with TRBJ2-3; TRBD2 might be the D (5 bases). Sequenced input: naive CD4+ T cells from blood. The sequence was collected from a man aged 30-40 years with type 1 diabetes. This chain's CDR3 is CASSLSVGSIDTQYF. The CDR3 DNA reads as TGTGCCAGCAGCTTATCCGTGGGGAGTATAGATACGCAGTATTTT.